Below, 11 T cell receptor beta chains from the same sample are listed, as sequenced in a study of T cell changes during pregnancy in multiple sclerosis. TCRdb keeps only in-frame clones here, not all; method: immunoSEQ multiplex PCR. The sample carries 80,000 to 100,000 clones, about nine tenths recorded once. Sample: peripheral blood, taken in the second trimester of pregnancy. Every receptor here comes from a female donor in good health, enrolled as a control in a pregnancy study.

The chain uses TRBV9 and TRBJ1-1; no clear D. V was pared by 2 bases and J by 2 bases, with 7 bases between. This CDR3 spans 13 amino acids. Germline CDR1 is SGDLS and CDR2 is YYNGEE. CDR3 sequence (DNA): TGTGCCAGCAGCGTCGACATTAACACTGAAGCTTTCTTT. It is translated as CASSVDINTEAFF.

V gene TRBV5-8 combines with J gene TRBJ2-3; 9 bases match TRBD2. From germline, CDR1 is SGHTS and CDR2 YDEGEE. This CDR3 region has 18 residues. Trimming took 3 bases from V and 1 from J; bases not matched to a gene: 12. The CDR3 nucleotides read TGTGCCAGCAGCTCCGGGGATAGCGGGGGATATGGCACAGATACGCAGTATTTT. Its translation: CASSSGDSGGYGTDTQYF. The complete variable domain, with remaining parts taken from reference TRBV5-8 and TRBJ2-3, reads EAGVTQSPTHLIKTRGQQATLRCSPISGHTSVYWYQQALGLGLQFLLWYDEGEERNRGNFPPRFSGRQFPNYSSELNVNALELEDSALYLCASSSGDSGGYGTDTQYFGPGTRLTVL.

The genes are TRBV5-6 and TRBJ2-3; D may be TRBD1 (5 bases). The CDR3 runs 16 residues. Per germline, CDR1 SGHDT and CDR2 YYEEEE. The V and J ends lost 1 base and 7 bases respectively, with 19 bases between them. CDR3 DNA: TGTGCCAGCAGCTTGTCAGCAGGGATGTTTCCCAATACGCAGTATTTT. Encoded protein: CASSLSAGMFPNTQYF.

The rearrangement joins TRBV15 to TRBJ2-1; 10 bases fit TRBD1. J lost 8 bases, V lost 2 bases, and 9 bases had no gene match. In germline, CDR1 is LNHNV, CDR2 YYDKDF (reference sequence). The CDR3 runs 16 residues. The CDR3: CATSRIDRGRWDEQFF. The CDR3, as DNA: TGTGCCACCAGCAGAATTGACAGGGGGCGCTGGGATGAGCAGTTCTTC.

The CDR3 DNA is TGTGCCATCAGTGAGTCTACAGGGGTCGGCTACACCTTC. Translation: CAISESTGVGYTF. This chain links TRBV10-3 with TRBJ1-2; 7 nucleotides match TRBD1. The ends lost 0 bases at V and 8 bases at J; junction bases unmatched: 3. In germline, CDR1 is ENHRY, CDR2 SYGVKD. This CDR3 is 13 amino acids long.

This chain connects TRBV4-3 to TRBJ2-5; 8 nucleotides line up with TRBD1. Germline assignment: CDR1 LGHNA and CDR2 YSLEER. CDR3 length: 16 amino acids. Losses at the gene ends were 0 bases for V and 1 base for J; bases not matched to a gene: 4. The chain's CDR3 is CASSQEAQGAQETQYF. The CDR3 DNA reads TGCGCCAGCAGCCAAGAGGCCCAGGGGGCCCAAGAGACCCAGTACTTC.

The V and J genes are TRBV9 and TRBJ2-7, with 9 bases aligning to TRBD2. This CDR3 contains 16 residues. The germline gives CDR1 SGDLS, CDR2 YYNGEE. V lost 3 bases to trimming and J lost 4 bases; unmatched junction nucleotides: 11. The CDR3 nucleotides are TGTGCCAGCAGCGAGGGGGGATTAGCGGGAGAATACGAGCAGTACTTC. Translation gives CASSEGGLAGEYEQYF.

This chain connects TRBV6-6 to TRBJ1-3, with a possible D match to TRBD1 (5 bases). Germline V gene lookup returns CDR1 MNHNY and CDR2 SVGAGI (reference sequence). CDR3 length: 14 amino acids. Trimming shortened V by 6 bases and J by 8 bases, and 17 bases separated the two germline ends. CDR3 bases: TGTGCCAGCAGGGATACAGGTTCGGGAGACACCATATATTTT. It yields the protein CASRDTGSGDTIYF.

V and J are TRBV7-2 and TRBJ1-4; D may be TRBD1 (5 bases). CDR3 length: 15 residues. Between the trimmed V and J ends, which lost 1 base and 3 bases, there was a span of 9 bases. Germline assignment: CDR1 SGHTA and CDR2 FQGNSA. This CDR3 is CASSLGGAANEKLFF. CDR3 in DNA: TGTGCCAGCAGCTTAGGTGGGGCGGCTAATGAAAAACTGTTTTTT.

The chain links TRBV11-2 to TRBJ2-5; TRBD2 agrees at 7 bases. Unmatched junction bases numbered 3, after V lost 7 bases and J lost 4 bases. The CDR3 has 12 amino acids. The germline CDR1 and CDR2 sequences are SGHAT and FQNNGV. The CDR3 bases are TGTGCCAGCAACACGGGGGGAGAGACCCAGTACTTC. Residues: CASNTGGETQYF.

Only one count was recorded for this clone. The chain employs TRBV5-4 and TRBJ2-7, with 12 bases lining up with TRBD2. Trimming took 4 bases from V and 4 from J; bases not matched to a gene: 6. Germline V gene sequence: CDR1 SGHNT, CDR2 YYREEE (reference sequence). The CDR3 covers 15 residues. As DNA, the CDR3 is TGTGCCAGCAGCGATAGGACTAGCGGGGTATACGAGCAGTACTTC. Encoded protein: CASSDRTSGVYEQYF. The variable domain in full, with the rest retrieved from reference TRBV5-4 and TRBJ2-7, is ETGVTQSPTHLIKTRGQQVTLRCSSQSGHNTVSWYQQALGQGPQFIFQYYREEENGRGNFPPRFSGLQFPNYSSELNVNALELDDSALYLCASSDRTSGVYEQYFGPGTRLTVT.